The 21 T cell receptor beta chains given below trace back to one sample, sequenced in a study of OX40 agonist ivuxolimab in advanced cancers. Profiling relied on immunoSEQ multiplex PCR, and the TCRdb table lists in-frame clones only, not all of them. The repertoire includes some 66,000 clones, 75% to 90% of them detected once, and roughly 2.3% sits in the top ten. The material sequenced was CD4+ or CD8+ T cells sorted from blood, taken in a trial of the OX40 agonist ivuxolimab. The receptors here all came from an adult with an advanced solid tumor such as melanoma, head and neck, liver or kidney cancer.

The V and J genes are TRBV5-8 and TRBJ2-3, with 8 nucleotides matching TRBD2. The J segment lost 1 base and the V segment lost 2 bases, leaving 6 bases of the junction unmatched. CDR1 is SGHTS and CDR2 is YDEGEE in the germline V gene. The CDR3 contains 16 residues. The CDR3 region is CASSFLAGSGTDTQYF. CDR3 DNA sequence: TGTGCCAGCAGCTTTTTAGCGGGAAGCGGCACAGATACGCAGTATTTT.

The genes are TRBV5-1 and TRBJ2-1; 16 bases line up with TRBD2. Germline assignment: CDR1 SGHRS and CDR2 YFSETQ. The CDR3 has 16 residues. V dropped 4 bases and J dropped 5; count of bases not matched to a gene: 3. The CDR3 region has the DNA TGCGCCAGCAGCGGGGGACTAGCGGGAGGGCACAATGAGCAGTTCTTC. It translates to CASSGGLAGGHNEQFF.

The V gene is TRBV4-3, the J gene TRBJ1-2; no clear D. The CDR3 covers 13 residues. Trimming stripped 0 bases from V and 6 bases from J, with 8 bases between. Germline V lookup: CDR1 LGHNA, CDR2 YSLEER. The CDR3 region is CASSQDIGDGYTF. In DNA form, the CDR3 reads TGCGCCAGCAGCCAAGATATTGGGGATGGCTACACCTTC.

The chain combines TRBV4-1 with TRBJ2-6, with 9 bases matching TRBD1. The CDR3 is made up of 18 amino acids. The germline CDR1 and CDR2 sequences are MGHRA and YSYEKL. V shed 3 bases, J shed 0 bases, and the junction held 6 bases outside the gene matches. CDR3 DNA sequence: TGCGCCAGCAGCCAGACCGGGACAGGGCTCTCTGGGGCCAACGTCCTGACTTTC. Its translation: CASSQTGTGLSGANVLTF.

The chain employs TRBV27 and TRBJ2-3; 12 bases map to TRBD2. The germline CDR1 and CDR2 sequences are MNHEY and SMNVEV (reference sequence). The CDR3 has 16 amino acids. With 3 bases clipped from V and 3 bases from J, the junction kept 4 bases outside the gene matches. The CDR3 reads CASSFSTSGSTDTQYF. For the CDR3, the DNA is TGTGCCAGCAGTTTTTCGACTAGCGGGAGTACAGATACGCAGTATTTT.

This chain joins TRBV28 and TRBJ1-1; D might be TRBD1 (6 bases). CDR3 length: 15 residues. Trimming removed 6 bases at V and 4 bases at J, with 18 bases between. Germline loops: CDR1 MDHEN, CDR2 SYDVKM. The CDR3 coding sequence is TGTGCCAGCAGCTCCCCGGAGGGGGTTGGCACTGAAGCTTTCTTT. Translating it yields CASSSPEGVGTEAFF.

The chain uses TRBV6-1 and TRBJ2-3; D uncertain. Between the trimmed V and J ends, which lost 3 bases and 3 bases, there was a span of 7 bases. CDR1 MNHNS and CDR2 SASEGT come from the germline V gene. The CDR3 runs 13 residues. CDR3 coding DNA: TGTGCCAGCAGTGAGCACTATACAGATACGCAGTATTTT. As protein: CASSEHYTDTQYF.

V and J are TRBV30 and TRBJ1-1; no definite D call. Trimming pared 0 bases from V and 7 bases from J, leaving 9 bases between. CDR1 is GTSNPN, CDR2 SVGIG, per germline (reference sequence). The CDR3 is 12 residues long. DNA for the CDR3: TGTGCCTGGAGTGTATCGCCGATTGAAGCTTTCTTT. Protein: CAWSVSPIEAFF.

The rearrangement links TRBV4-2 to TRBJ2-2, with 12 bases lining up with TRBD2. CDR3 length: 16 amino acids. From germline, CDR1 is LGHNA and CDR2 YNFKEQ. Trimming took 0 bases from V and 7 from J; bases not matched to a gene: 3. CDR3 sequence reads: CASSQETSGSGGELFF. The CDR3 DNA is TGTGCCAGCAGCCAAGAGACTAGCGGGAGTGGCGGGGAGCTGTTTTTT.

The V gene is TRBV11-3, the J gene TRBJ2-7, with D perhaps matching TRBD1 or TRBD2 (5 bases each). Germline V gene lookup returns CDR1 SGHNT and CDR2 YENEEA. The V and J ends lost 5 bases and 0 bases respectively, with 8 bases between them. This CDR3 region has 13 residues. The CDR3 nucleotides are TGTGCCAGCAGCCCCGGGGCCTCCTACGAGCAGTACTTC. Its translation is CASSPGASYEQYF.

The chain carries TRBV19 and TRBJ2-7; TRBD1 matches at 9 bases. Germline CDR1 and CDR2: LNHDA and SQIVND (reference sequence). V gave up 0 bases and J gave up 0 bases; unmatched junction bases: 12. The CDR3 consists of 19 residues. For the CDR3, the DNA is TGTGCCAGTAGTATAGATATGTGGCGGGGACAGGGTATCTCCTACGAGCAGTACTTC. Protein: CASSIDMWRGQGISYEQYF.

The chain employs TRBV2 and TRBJ2-1, with 12 bases identical to TRBD1. The V and J ends lost 11 bases and 8 bases, in that order; junction bases with no gene match: 10. CDR1 is SNHLY and CDR2 is FYNNEI in the germline V gene. The CDR3 runs to 14 residues. The DNA of the CDR3 is TGTGCCCGAGTCAGGGACAGGGGGCTGGATGAGCAGTTCTTC. This codes for CARVRDRGLDEQFF.

The chain has TRBV23-1 and TRBJ2-7, with 9 bases matching TRBD1. TRBV23-1 is recorded as an ORF, its role being uncertain. The CDR3 is made up of 13 amino acids. Germline trimming cut 6 bases from V and 6 bases from J; bases unmatched to any gene: 6. CDR3 amino acids: CASRVGQGGEQYF. Written as DNA, the CDR3 is TGCGCCAGCAGGGTGGGACAGGGTGGCGAGCAGTACTTC.

The chain couples TRBV19 to TRBJ2-1; 14 bases match TRBD2. The J segment lost 0 bases and the V segment lost 7 bases, leaving 5 bases of the junction unmatched. This CDR3 spans 17 amino acids. Germline V gene data show CDR1 as LNHDA and CDR2 as SQIVND (reference sequence). The CDR3 DNA sequence: TGTGCCAGTACCGAGACTAGCGGGAGGGTCTCCTACAATGAGCAGTTCTTC. Its protein product is CASTETSGRVSYNEQFF.

The J gene is TRBJ2-3, the V gene TRBV7-6; 8 nucleotides line up with TRBD2. Germline CDR1 is SGHVS and CDR2 is FNYEAQ. Unmatched junction bases numbered 2, after V lost 2 bases and J lost 4 bases. CDR3 length equals 14 residues. The CDR3 spells CASSLWREADTQYF. The CDR3, as DNA: TGTGCCAGCAGCTTATGGCGGGAGGCAGATACGCAGTATTTT.

The rearrangement uses TRBV5-1 and TRBJ2-7, with 9 bases aligning to TRBD2. The CDR3 totals 14 residues. CDR1 is SGHRS, CDR2 YFSETQ, per germline. The V and J ends lost 4 bases and 3 bases, in that order; junction bases with no gene match: 5. CDR3: CASSMGLALYEQYF. CDR3 bases: TGCGCCAGCAGCATGGGACTAGCACTCTACGAGCAGTACTTC.

The chain links TRBV28 to TRBJ2-5, with D hard to call. The CDR3 covers 16 residues. The V gene's germline CDR1 is MDHEN and CDR2 SYDVKM. V was trimmed by 5 bases and J by 5 bases, leaving 21 bases between them. The CDR3 nucleotides are TGTGCCAGCAGTCTCCGTTTGGGCGGTGAAACGGAGACCCAGTACTTC. This sequence encodes CASSLRLGGETETQYF.

The chain is built from TRBV7-9 and TRBJ1-1; possibly TRBD1 for D (5 bases). CDR3 length equals 15 residues. Germline V gene lookup returns CDR1 SEHNR and CDR2 FQNEAQ (reference sequence). V lost 3 bases and J lost 7, with 18 bases in between. The CDR3 coding sequence is TGTGCCAGCAGCTTTCAGGGCCCGTCCATGAGTGAAGCTTTCTTT. It specifies CASSFQGPSMSEAFF.

This chain uses TRBV28 with TRBJ2-2, with D possibly matching TRBD2 (5 bases). CDR1 is MDHEN, CDR2 SYDVKM, per germline. This CDR3 has 13 amino acids. Trimming removed 8 bases from V and 3 bases from J, with 10 bases in between. The CDR3 DNA follows: TGTGCCAGCGGCCGGGGTGACACCGGGGAGCTGTTTTTT. Protein product: CASGRGDTGELFF.

The chain uses TRBV27 and TRBJ2-3; D is unresolved. Germline assignment: CDR1 MNHEY and CDR2 SMNVEV (reference sequence). The CDR3 runs to 15 residues. Trimming shortened V by 5 bases and J by 0 bases, and 12 bases separated the two germline ends. The CDR3 DNA sequence: TGTGCCAGCAGTCGACTTGGACCAAGCACAGATACGCAGTATTTT. Encoded protein: CASSRLGPSTDTQYF.

This chain links TRBV19 with TRBJ2-1, with TRBD1 matching over 8 bases. J lost 12 bases, V lost 1 base, and 8 bases had no gene match. Germline CDR1 and CDR2: LNHDA and SQIVND (reference sequence). The CDR3 sequence is 14 residues long. As DNA, the CDR3 is TGTGCCAGTAGTATAGGGCAGGGGGCGGTGAGGCAGTTCTTC. Its protein is CASSIGQGAVRQFF. The full variable domain, in which reference TRBV19 and TRBJ2-1 provide the parts outside the CDR3, is DGGITQSPKYLFRKEGQNVTLSCEQNLNHDAMYWYRQDPGQGLRLIYYSQIVNDFQKGDIAEGYSVSREKKESFPLTVTSAQKNPTAFYLCASSIGQGAVRQFFGPGTRLTVL.